This record looks at one TCR beta chain sequence and its context. Trimming shortened V by 4 bases and J by 5 bases, and 11 bases separated the two germline ends. Germline values: CDR1 LGHDT, CDR2 YNNKEL (reference sequence). The CDR3 length is 13 residues. This entry is derived from a study of blood T cell repertoires in COVID-19. TCRdb's table, derived via immunoSEQ multiplex PCR, lists solely in-frame clones and lacks some. This repertoire shows around 250,000 clones, around 84% found once; its top ten account for under 8%. The V call is TRBV3-1 (or the pseudogene TRBV3-2), the J call TRBJ1-1; D unclear. The sample consisted of PBMCs or T cells enriched from blood (not recorded which). This TCR was sampled from a woman between 50 and 59 years old who had been exposed to COVID-19. The CDR3 region has the DNA TGTGCCAGCAGCCTCTCGAGGAGTACTGAAGCTTTCTTT. It codes for CASSLSRSTEAFF.